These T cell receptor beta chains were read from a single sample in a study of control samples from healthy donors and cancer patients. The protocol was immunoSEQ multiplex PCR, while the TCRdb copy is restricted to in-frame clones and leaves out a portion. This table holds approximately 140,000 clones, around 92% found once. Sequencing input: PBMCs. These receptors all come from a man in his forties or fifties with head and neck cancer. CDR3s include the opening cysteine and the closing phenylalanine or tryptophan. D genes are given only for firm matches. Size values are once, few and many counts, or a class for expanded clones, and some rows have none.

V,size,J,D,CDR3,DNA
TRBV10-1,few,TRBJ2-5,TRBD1,CASSEGTGETQYF,TGCGCCAGCAGTGAGGGGACAGGGGAGACCCAGTACTTC
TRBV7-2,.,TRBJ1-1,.,CASSLWTSQDTEAFF,TGTGCCAGCAGCTTATGGACGTCGCAAGACACTGAAGCTTTCTTT
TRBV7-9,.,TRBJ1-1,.,CASSLEGDTEAFF,TGTGCCAGCAGCTTAGAGGGAGACACTGAAGCTTTCTTT
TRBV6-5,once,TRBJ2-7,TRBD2,CASSPSGGASYEQYF,TGTGCCAGCAGTCCTAGCGGGGGTGCCTCCTACGAGCAGTACTTC
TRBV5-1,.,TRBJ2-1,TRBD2,CASSLLAGFPYNEQFF,TGCGCCAGCAGCTTGCTAGCGGGGTTCCCCTACAATGAGCAGTTCTTC
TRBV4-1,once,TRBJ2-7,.,CASSQEARTRGREQYF,TGCGCCAGCAGCCAAGAGGCTCGGACGCGGGGGCGTGAGCAGTACTTC
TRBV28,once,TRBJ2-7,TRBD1,CASSPGQGTEQYF,TGTGCCAGCAGTCCGGGACAGGGTACCGAGCAGTACTTC
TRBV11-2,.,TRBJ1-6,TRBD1,CASSPRDRYNSPLHF,TGTGCCAGCAGCCCAAGGGACAGATATAATTCACCCCTCCACTTT
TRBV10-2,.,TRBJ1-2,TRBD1,CASSDGTGAFYGYTF,TGCGCCAGCAGTGATGGGACAGGGGCTTTCTATGGCTACACCTTC
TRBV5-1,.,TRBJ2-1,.,CASSLERGSYNEQFF,TGCGCCAGCAGCTTGGAGAGGGGTTCCTACAATGAGCAGTTCTTC